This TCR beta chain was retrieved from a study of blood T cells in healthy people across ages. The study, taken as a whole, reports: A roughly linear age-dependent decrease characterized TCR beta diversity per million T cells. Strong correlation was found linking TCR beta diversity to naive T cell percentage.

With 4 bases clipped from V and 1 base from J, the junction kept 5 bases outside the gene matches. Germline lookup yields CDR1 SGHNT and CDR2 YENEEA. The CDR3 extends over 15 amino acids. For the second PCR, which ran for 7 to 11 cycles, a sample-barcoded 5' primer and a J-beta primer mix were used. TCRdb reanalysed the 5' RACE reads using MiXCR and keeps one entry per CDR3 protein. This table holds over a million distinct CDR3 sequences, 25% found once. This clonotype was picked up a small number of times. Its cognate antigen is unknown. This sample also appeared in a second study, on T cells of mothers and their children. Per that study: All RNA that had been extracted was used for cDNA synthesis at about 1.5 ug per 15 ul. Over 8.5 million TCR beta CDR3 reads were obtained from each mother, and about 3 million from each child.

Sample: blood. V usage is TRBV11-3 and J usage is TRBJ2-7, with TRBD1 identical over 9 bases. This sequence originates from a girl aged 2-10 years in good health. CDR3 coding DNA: TGTGCCAGCAGCTCTGAGGACAGGGGATCCTACGAGCAGTACTTC. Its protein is CASSSEDRGSYEQYF. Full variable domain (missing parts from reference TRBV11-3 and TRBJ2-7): EAGVVQSPRYKIIEKKQPVAFWCNPISGHNTLYWYLQNLGQGPELLIRYENEEAVDDSQLPKDRFSAERLKGVDSTLKIQPAELGDSAVYLCASSSEDRGSYEQYFGPGTRLTVT.